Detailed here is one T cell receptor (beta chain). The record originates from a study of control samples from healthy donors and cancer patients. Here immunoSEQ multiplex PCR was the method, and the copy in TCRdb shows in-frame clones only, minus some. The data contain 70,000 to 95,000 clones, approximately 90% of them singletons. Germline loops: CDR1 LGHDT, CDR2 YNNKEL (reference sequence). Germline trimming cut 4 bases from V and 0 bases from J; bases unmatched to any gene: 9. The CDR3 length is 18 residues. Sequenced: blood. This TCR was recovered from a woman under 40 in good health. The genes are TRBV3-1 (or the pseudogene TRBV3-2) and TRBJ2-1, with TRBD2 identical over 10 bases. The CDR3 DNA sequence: TGTGCCAGCAGCCCACGCGCGGCTAGCGGGAGCTCCTACAATGAGCAGTTCTTC. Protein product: CASSPRAASGSSYNEQFF.